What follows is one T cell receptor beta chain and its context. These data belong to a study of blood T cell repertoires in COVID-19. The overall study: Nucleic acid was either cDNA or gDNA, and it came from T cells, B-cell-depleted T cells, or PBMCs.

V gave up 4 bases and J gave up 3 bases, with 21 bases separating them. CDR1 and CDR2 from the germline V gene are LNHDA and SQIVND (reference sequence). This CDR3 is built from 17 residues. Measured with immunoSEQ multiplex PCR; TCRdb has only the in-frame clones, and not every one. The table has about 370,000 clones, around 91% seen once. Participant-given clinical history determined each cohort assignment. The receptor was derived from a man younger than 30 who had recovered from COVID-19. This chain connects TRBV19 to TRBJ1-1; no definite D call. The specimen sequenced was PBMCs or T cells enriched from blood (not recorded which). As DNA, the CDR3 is TGTGCCAGTAGTAGAGTTGGTTACAGCGGGAGAGACACTGAAGCTTTCTTT. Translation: CASSRVGYSGRDTEAFF.